The 19 T cell receptor beta chains reported below all come from one sample, sequenced in a study of CD8+ T cells in alopecia areata. Reverse transcribed after extraction, RNA yielded cDNA as the sequencing template. Clones were read by immunoSEQ multiplex PCR, and TCRdb kept only the in-frame ones, dropping some. The data contain a few hundred thousand clones, 67% of them seen just once; the ten biggest clones take up 1% to 1.5%. This specimen was CD4+ T cells sorted from blood, taken at week 0. These receptors were taken from a human donor with alopecia areata.

V gene TRBV30 combines with J gene TRBJ1-2; TRBD1 matches at 9 bases. The ends lost 4 bases at V and 9 bases at J; junction bases unmatched: 6. The CDR3 length is 12 residues. CDR1 is GTSNPN and CDR2 is SVGIG in the germline V gene (reference sequence). The CDR3 coding sequence is TGTGCCTGGACCGGGACAGGGTATCGCTACACCTTC. Encoded protein: CAWTGTGYRYTF.

The chain is built from TRBV30 and TRBJ2-1, with a weak D call TRBD1 (6 bases). Trimming removed 5 bases at V and 0 bases at J, with 23 bases between. CDR3 length equals 18 residues. Germline loops: CDR1 GTSNPN, CDR2 SVGIG (reference sequence). The CDR3 here is CAWGGTGSLGDSYNEQFF. In DNA, the CDR3 is TGTGCCTGGGGAGGAACAGGGAGTTTGGGAGACTCCTACAATGAGCAGTTCTTC.

This clone was recorded a few times. The J gene is TRBJ2-1, the V gene TRBV29-1; TRBD2 agrees at 8 bases. Unmatched junction bases numbered 5, after V lost 6 bases and J lost 4 bases. From germline, CDR1 is SQVTM and CDR2 ANQGSEA. The CDR3 sequence is 13 residues long. The CDR3 nucleotides are TGCAGCGTGGCCCGGGGGGGTTACAATGAGCAGTTCTTC. This encodes CSVARGGYNEQFF.

As DNA, the CDR3 is TGTGCCAGCAGCTTAGTAGGACTGTTTTTT. Translation gives CASSLVGLFF. The chain carries TRBV11-2 and TRBJ1-4; D call uncertain. Between the trimmed V and J ends, which lost 1 base and 13 bases, there was a span of 4 bases. The germline V gene encodes CDR1 SGHAT and CDR2 FQNNGV. The CDR3 contains 10 residues.

In DNA, the CDR3 is TGTGCCCGACAGGGGGAAAGAAATTCACCCCTCCACTTT. Its protein product is CARQGERNSPLHF. The V gene is TRBV30, the J gene TRBJ1-6, with TRBD1 matching over 9 bases. This CDR3 contains 13 residues. J was trimmed by 7 bases and V by 8 bases; bases with no gene match: 6. From germline, CDR1 is GTSNPN and CDR2 SVGIG (reference sequence).

The V call is TRBV18, the J call TRBJ2-3; D might be TRBD2 (6 bases). Germline CDR1 reads KGHSH; CDR2 reads LQKENI. V was trimmed by 3 bases and J by 0 bases, leaving 13 bases between them. CDR3 length: 16 amino acids. Here the CDR3 DNA reads TGTGCCAGCTCACCGGATAGCGGTCTGAGCACAGATACGCAGTATTTT. Translation: CASSPDSGLSTDTQYF.

The chain has TRBV6-1 and TRBJ1-1; D is possibly TRBD1 (6 bases). The V and J ends lost 4 bases and 11 bases respectively, with 11 bases between them. The CDR3 consists of 11 residues. Germline V gene data show CDR1 as MNHNS and CDR2 as SASEGT. For the CDR3, the DNA is TGTGCCAGCAGTGTGACCGGGGGCGCTTTCTTT. Translation: CASSVTGGAFF.

This chain links TRBV5-4 with TRBJ2-1; 7 nucleotides align to TRBD1. V trimming: 3 bases; J trimming: 1 base; junction bases outside the gene matches: 10. This CDR3 contains 17 residues. Germline V lookup: CDR1 SGHNT, CDR2 YYREEE (reference sequence). Written as DNA, the CDR3 is TGTGCCAGCAGCTCCGGACAGGTGCGATTGTCCTACAATGAGCAGTTCTTC. Protein product: CASSSGQVRLSYNEQFF.

The chain joins TRBV5-1 to TRBJ2-7, with D unresolved. The germline gives CDR1 SGHRS, CDR2 YFSETQ. This CDR3 is built from 12 residues. The V and J ends lost 2 bases and 4 bases respectively, with 7 bases between them. The DNA for the CDR3 is TGCGCCAGCAGCTTTTACGGTTACGAGCAGTACTTC. It encodes CASSFYGYEQYF.

The V gene is TRBV2, the J gene TRBJ1-2; the match to TRBD1 covers 9 bases. The V gene's germline CDR1 is SNHLY and CDR2 FYNNEI. The CDR3 loop spans 13 amino acids. The ends lost 6 bases at V and 6 bases at J; junction bases unmatched: 5. CDR3: CASRLTGGDGYTF. CDR3 coding DNA: TGTGCCAGCAGGCTGACAGGGGGGGATGGCTACACCTTC.

The V call is TRBV30, the J call TRBJ1-5; D perhaps matches TRBD1 (6 bases). Trimming pared 3 bases from V and 4 bases from J, leaving 13 bases between. The CDR3 runs 14 residues. Germline CDR1 reads GTSNPN; CDR2 reads SVGIG (reference sequence). This CDR3 is CAWRAQGLNQPQHF. As DNA, the CDR3 is TGTGCCTGGAGGGCCCAGGGGCTGAATCAGCCCCAGCATTTT.

The V call is TRBV4-3, the J call TRBJ1-4, with 10 bases matching TRBD1. Germline V gene lookup returns CDR1 LGHNA and CDR2 YSLEER. The V segment lost 4 bases and the J segment 7 bases; nucleotides outside the gene matches: 9. This CDR3 is built from 16 residues. For the CDR3, the DNA is TGCGCCAGCAGCCCCGGCCCCGGGACAGGGGCTGAAAAACTGTTTTTT. Translating gives CASSPGPGTGAEKLFF.

This clone occurred a few times. V and J are TRBV6-5 and TRBJ2-3; 11 nucleotides agree with TRBD2. The V gene's germline CDR1 is MNHEY and CDR2 SVGAGI. The ends lost 3 bases at V and 1 base at J; junction bases unmatched: 3. CDR3 size: 16 residues. The CDR3 DNA reads TGTGCCAGCAGTTATTCGACTAGCGGGGGCACAGATACGCAGTATTTT. This sequence encodes CASSYSTSGGTDTQYF.

V and J are TRBV4-1 and TRBJ1-2, with 7 nucleotides matching TRBD1. Germline V gives CDR1 MGHRA, CDR2 YSYEKL. The CDR3 has 15 amino acids. The V and J ends lost 4 bases and 2 bases, in that order; junction bases with no gene match: 7. CDR3 bases: TGCGCCAGCAGCCTAGAGGACAGGACCAACTATGGCTACACCTTC. It encodes CASSLEDRTNYGYTF.

The J gene is TRBJ2-6, the V gene TRBV5-1; no reliable D call. The germline V and J ends were trimmed by 1 base and 1 base, with 9 bases remaining between them. Germline loops: CDR1 SGHRS, CDR2 YFSETQ. This CDR3 is built from 16 residues. The CDR3, as DNA: TGCGCCAGCAGCTTGCGCTTAGGGTCTGGGGCCAACGTCCTGACTTTC. Translating it yields CASSLRLGSGANVLTF. Variable domain in full (rest from reference TRBV5-1 and TRBJ2-6): KAGVTQTPRYLIKTRGQQVTLSCSPISGHRSVSWYQQTPGQGLQFLFEYFSETQRNKGNFPGRFSGRQFSNSRSEMNVSTLELGDSALYLCASSLRLGSGANVLTFGAGSRLTVL.

This chain links TRBV7-2 with TRBJ1-6; perhaps TRBD1 as D (5 bases). Between the trimmed V and J ends, which lost 3 bases and 8 bases, there was a span of 8 bases. The CDR3 has 13 residues. Germline assignment: CDR1 SGHTA and CDR2 FQGNSA. CDR3 region: CASSLGGDSPLHF. The CDR3, as DNA: TGTGCCAGCAGCTTGGGGGGTGATTCACCCCTCCACTTT.

The genes are TRBV5-4 and TRBJ2-3; TRBD2 agrees at 11 bases. The CDR3 runs to 16 residues. Germline CDR1 reads SGHNT; CDR2 reads YYREEE (reference sequence). V shed 4 bases, J shed 5 bases, and the junction held 9 bases outside the gene matches. In DNA, the CDR3 is TGTGCCAGCAGCCAGAAGACTAGCGGGGCGAAAGATACGCAGTATTTT. Amino acid sequence: CASSQKTSGAKDTQYF.

The table lists this clone with a few counts. The chain has TRBV30 and TRBJ2-1; D uncertain. Trimming removed 3 bases at V and 4 bases at J, with 10 bases between. CDR3 length: 13 amino acids. The germline gives CDR1 GTSNPN, CDR2 SVGIG (reference sequence). CDR3 in amino acids: CAWRPGRYNEQFF. CDR3 DNA sequence: TGTGCCTGGAGGCCAGGAAGATACAATGAGCAGTTCTTC.

A few counts support this clone. V and J are TRBV7-9 and TRBJ2-3; 7 nucleotides line up with TRBD2. Trimming at V came to 5 bases and at J to 5 bases, leaving 10 bases not matched to a gene. CDR1 is SEHNR and CDR2 is FQNEAQ in the germline V gene (reference sequence). This CDR3 has 15 amino acids. The CDR3 protein is CASSPLGTTRDTQYF. CDR3 sequence (DNA): TGTGCCAGCAGCCCCCTCGGGACTACCCGAGATACGCAGTATTTT.